This entry describes one T cell receptor beta chain. The CDR3 totals 13 residues. The V gene end was trimmed by 6 bases and the J gene end by 6 bases; junction bases not matched to a gene: 8. The germline gives CDR1 SNHLY, CDR2 FYNNEI. This specimen belongs to a study of blood T cell repertoires in COVID-19. Clones were sequenced by immunoSEQ multiplex PCR, and TCRdb holds only the in-frame ones, with some missing. The sample shows some 200,000 clones, around 80% of them seen only once. Sequenced sample: peripheral blood. The V call is TRBV2, the J call TRBJ2-7, with 7 bases fitting TRBD1. The sequence derives from a human donor in a cohort sampled during active COVID-19. The CDR3 loop is CASRVTGSPEQYF. The CDR3 DNA reads as TGTGCCAGCAGGGTGACAGGGAGCCCCGAGCAGTACTTC. The full variable domain, completed using reference TRBV2 and TRBJ2-7, is EPEVTQTPSHQVTQMGQEVILRCVPISNHLYFYWYRQILGQKVEFLVSFYNNEISEKSEIFDDQFSVERPDGSNFTLKIRSTKLEDSAMYFCASRVTGSPEQYFGPGTRLTVT.